One TCR beta chain is described in this entry. Its antigen is unknown. Production of TCR cDNA was by 5'RACE template switching, which also added a universal primer site and UMIs. From the 5' RACE reads, TCRdb called clonotypes with MiXCR, one entry per CDR3 protein. The repertoire holds 450,000 to 550,000 distinct CDR3 sequences, 21% seen once, with roughly 16% in the top ten. Germline-derived CDR1 and CDR2 are KGHDR and SFDVKD. V was trimmed by 2 bases and J by 6 bases, leaving 10 bases between them. This CDR3 has 14 amino acids. This entry belongs to a study of T cells after yellow fever vaccination. Study-wide points: High-abundance clonotypes from the bulk population could contaminate FACS-sorted repertoires. The study found a weaker secondary response that peaked faster, day 5 versus 15. Most primary-vaccination clones recurred post-booster (nearly 98% CD4, 88% CD8).

The chain is built from TRBV24-1 and TRBJ2-1; no clear D gene. The receptor was derived from a man aged 18 to 30 who received the YFV17D yellow fever vaccine. The material sequenced was PBMCs, taken roughly 20 days after the first yellow fever vaccination. The CDR3 region is CATSDSLIRNEQFF. CDR3 sequence (DNA): TGTGCCACCAGTGATTCCCTTATCCGCAATGAGCAGTTCTTC.